The rows below give T cell receptor beta chains drawn from one sample of a study of blood T cell repertoires in COVID-19. Sequenced by immunoSEQ multiplex PCR; TCRdb stores in-frame clones only, minus some. The data contain about 320,000 clones, roughly 90% of them singletons. The material sequenced was PBMCs or T cells enriched from blood (not recorded which). These receptors originate from a man in his sixties who had recovered from COVID-19. CDR3s include the opening cysteine and the closing phenylalanine or tryptophan. D genes are given only for firm matches. Only some rows state a clone size, as once, few, many or a class for expanded clones.

J,V,size,D,CDR3,DNA
TRBJ1-1,TRBV3-1/TRBV3-2,NA,NA,CASSQDQGSEAFF,TGTGCCAGCAGCCAAGATCAGGGGTCTGAAGCTTTCTTT
TRBJ1-6,TRBV6-5,once,NA,CASSTPWANSPLHF,TGTGCCAGCAGTACCCCGTGGGCGAATTCACCCCTCCACTTT
TRBJ2-1,TRBV4-2,NA,NA,CASSQESNEQFF,TGTGCCAGCAGCCAGGAGTCAAATGAGCAGTTCTTC
TRBJ2-2,TRBV19,NA,NA,CASSTNRGAQNTGELFF,TGTGCCAGTAGTACAAATCGGGGGGCCCAAAACACCGGGGAGCTGTTTTTT
TRBJ2-3,TRBV15,NA,TRBD2,CATSRVLGGITDTQYF,TGTGCCACCAGCAGAGTCCTCGGGGGGATCACAGATACGCAGTATTTT
TRBJ2-1,TRBV5-6,NA,TRBD2,CASSLWGGYNEQFF,TGTGCCAGCAGCTTGTGGGGGGGATACAATGAGCAGTTCTTC
TRBJ2-3,TRBV25-1,NA,NA,CASTPPGVRADTQYF,TGTGCCAGCACCCCCCCGGGGGTTCGGGCAGATACGCAGTATTTT
TRBJ1-5,TRBV30,NA,TRBD1,CAWSAGQGGVQPQHF,TGTGCCTGGAGCGCGGGACAGGGTGGGGTGCAGCCCCAGCATTTT
TRBJ2-2,TRBV30,once,NA,CACSVGPNTGELFF,TGTGCCTGTTCTGTGGGGCCAAACACCGGGGAGCTGTTTTTT
TRBJ2-1,TRBV10-3,once,NA,CAISGLYYNEQFF,TGTGCCATCAGCGGACTATACTACAATGAGCAGTTCTTC
TRBJ2-7,TRBV23-1,NA,TRBD1,CASSQGQSRSYEQYF,TGCGCCAGCAGTCAGGGACAGAGTCGCTCCTACGAGCAGTACTTC
TRBJ1-2,TRBV6-5,NA,NA,CASRPSQPYGYTF,TGTGCCAGCAGACCTAGCCAACCCTATGGCTACACCTTC
TRBJ2-2,TRBV7-3,NA,TRBD2,CASSLSGSATGELFF,TGTGCCAGCAGCTTAAGCGGGAGCGCCACCGGGGAGCTGTTTTTT
TRBJ1-5,TRBV10-3,NA,NA,CAISETGSNSNQPQHF,TGTGCCATCAGTGAGACAGGGTCGAACAGCAATCAGCCCCAGCATTTT
TRBJ1-6,TRBV6-5,once,NA,CASSYSPSRVGSPLHF,TGTGCCAGCAGTTACTCTCCGAGCAGGGTCGGTTCACCCCTCCACTTT
TRBJ1-2,TRBV6-5,NA,TRBD1,CASSQGDYGYTF,TGTGCCAGCAGTCAGGGGGACTATGGCTACACCTTC
TRBJ2-5,TRBV24-1,NA,NA,CATSDPTGPQETQYF,TGTGCCACCAGTGACCCGACAGGCCCTCAGGAGACCCAGTACTTC
TRBJ1-5,TRBV15,NA,TRBD1,CATSSNRMRDRGDQPQHF,TGTGCCACCAGCAGTAACCGCATGCGGGACAGGGGAGATCAGCCCCAGCATTTT